These 32 T cell receptor beta chains originate from one sample sequenced in a study of T cell responses to AZD1222 COVID-19 vaccine. The assay was immunoSEQ multiplex PCR, and TCRdb's table has in-frame clones only and misses some. The repertoire holds 100,000 to 150,000 clones, with around 90% as singletons. Sequenced here: peripheral blood, sampled on day 0 of AZD1222 vaccination. Receptors were obtained from an adult in good health.

The chain links TRBV9 to TRBJ1-3, with D unclear. The germline V and J ends were trimmed by 0 bases and 0 bases, with 10 bases remaining between them. Per the germline V gene, CDR1 is SGDLS and CDR2 is YYNGEE. The CDR3 contains 16 residues. The CDR3 spells CASSVELAASGNTIYF. DNA for the CDR3: TGTGCCAGCAGCGTAGAGCTCGCAGCCTCTGGAAACACCATATATTTT.

This rearrangement joins TRBV5-6 to TRBJ2-7; D gene unclear. Trimming took 0 bases from V and 2 from J, leaving 9 bases between them. Per germline, CDR1 SGHDT and CDR2 YYEEEE. The CDR3 contains 14 residues. CDR3 sequence reads: CASSLGPATYEQYF. The CDR3 DNA reads as TGTGCCAGCAGCTTGGGTCCGGCTACCTACGAGCAGTACTTC.

This chain uses TRBV5-6 with TRBJ2-7; D unclear. Per the germline V gene, CDR1 is SGHDT and CDR2 is YYEEEE. The CDR3 contains 14 residues. Trimming removed 0 bases from V and 1 base from J, with 8 bases in between. The CDR3 is CASSLVGPSYEQYF. DNA of the CDR3: TGTGCCAGCAGCTTGGTTGGACCGTCCTACGAGCAGTACTTC.

This rearrangement joins TRBV28 to TRBJ2-7; no definite D call. Germline V gene sequence: CDR1 MDHEN, CDR2 SYDVKM. The length of the CDR3 is 11 residues. Trimming removed 7 bases from V and 0 bases from J, with 4 bases in between. CDR3 sequence: CASTTSYEQYF. CDR3 coding DNA: TGTGCCAGCACCACCTCCTACGAGCAGTACTTC.

This chain links TRBV5-5 with TRBJ1-6; D gene unclear. With 5 bases removed from V and 0 bases from J, the gap between germline ends came to 9 bases. This CDR3 contains 15 residues. Germline V gene data show CDR1 as SGHKS and CDR2 as YYEKEE (reference sequence). Here the CDR3 reads CASRGTSSYNSPLHF. CDR3 bases: TGTGCCAGCAGAGGAACGAGCTCCTATAATTCACCCCTCCACTTT.

In DNA form, the CDR3 reads TGCGCCAGCAGCTTGGCCGGACGGGCTAATGAGCAGTTCTTC. This codes for CASSLAGRANEQFF. V gene TRBV5-1 combines with J gene TRBJ2-1; no reliable D call. This CDR3 region has 14 residues. V lost 0 bases and J 7 bases, leaving 11 bases between the germline ends. CDR1 is SGHRS and CDR2 is YFSETQ in the germline V gene.

CDR3 bases: TGTGCCAGCAGTTTATCGGCCACCGGGGAGCTGTTTTTT. Translation: CASSLSATGELFF. The V call is TRBV27, the J call TRBJ2-2; D call uncertain. Trimming took 0 bases from V and 4 from J, leaving 3 bases between them. The V gene's germline CDR1 is MNHEY and CDR2 SMNVEV (reference sequence). The CDR3 runs to 13 residues.

This clone was detected only a few times. The V gene is TRBV10-2, the J gene TRBJ1-1; D perhaps matches TRBD1 (6 bases). The germline V gene encodes CDR1 WSHSY and CDR2 SAAADI. The CDR3 is 12 amino acids. V was pared by 10 bases and J by 1 base, with 10 bases between. The CDR3 spells CATLQGNTEAFF. CDR3 nucleotides: TGCGCCACTTTACAGGGGAACACTGAAGCTTTCTTT.

This clone was recorded a few times. The chain links TRBV7-6 to TRBJ2-5; possibly TRBD1 for D (6 bases). Per the germline V gene, CDR1 is SGHVS and CDR2 is FNYEAQ. V lost 4 bases and J 5 bases, leaving 14 bases between the germline ends. CDR3 length: 14 amino acids. The CDR3 nucleotides are TGTGCCAGCAGCTCGGGACAAGGTGGGGAGACCCAGTACTTC. It translates to CASSSGQGGETQYF.

This clone was recorded only once. This rearrangement joins TRBV5-1 to TRBJ1-1, with D tentatively TRBD1 (5 bases). Trimming pared 5 bases from V and 9 bases from J, leaving 11 bases between. This CDR3 region has 11 residues. Germline V gene data show CDR1 as SGHRS and CDR2 as YFSETQ. The CDR3 region is CASRDTAQAFF. In nucleotides, the CDR3 is TGCGCCAGCAGGGACACAGCACAAGCTTTCTTT.

This clone was found once. The chain links TRBV15 to TRBJ1-2; 7 nucleotides match TRBD1. Germline-derived CDR1 and CDR2 are LNHNV and YYDKDF (reference sequence). The CDR3 contains 16 residues. Unmatched junction bases numbered 12, after V lost 0 bases and J lost 8 bases. DNA for the CDR3: TGTGCCACCAGCAGAGATCTTAGGAGGGGGCGCGAGGGCTACACCTTC. Protein sequence: CATSRDLRRGREGYTF.

J is TRBJ1-5 and V is TRBV7-9, with 8 bases matching TRBD1. The CDR3 consists of 14 residues. Germline V gives CDR1 SEHNR, CDR2 FQNEAQ (reference sequence). V was clipped by 4 bases and J by 5 bases; unmatched bases: 4. This chain's CDR3 is CASSSGQGDQPQHF. Here the CDR3 DNA reads TGTGCCAGCAGCTCTGGACAGGGAGATCAGCCCCAGCATTTT.

The chain links TRBV5-5 to TRBJ2-7; 10 nucleotides line up with TRBD1. The CDR3 loop spans 17 amino acids. Germline V gives CDR1 SGHKS, CDR2 YYEKEE (reference sequence). The V and J ends lost 4 bases and 0 bases, in that order; junction bases with no gene match: 10. CDR3 nucleotide sequence: TGTGCCAGCAGCATCTCCTCGGGACAGGGGCACTCCTACGAGCAGTACTTC. Its protein is CASSISSGQGHSYEQYF.

The V call is TRBV20-1, the J call TRBJ1-3; perhaps TRBD1 as D (5 bases). The germline CDR1 and CDR2 sequences are DFQATT and SNEGSKA (reference sequence). The CDR3 loop spans 13 amino acids. The V end was cut by 3 bases, the J end by 7 bases, with 13 bases between. Here the CDR3 reads CSASFGTPNTIYF. CDR3 nucleotide sequence: TGCAGTGCTAGTTTCGGGACCCCGAACACCATATATTTT.

In the case of this clone: The same CDR3 arises from other DNA sequences in this sample as well. The rearrangement uses TRBV6-2 or TRBV6-3 and TRBJ1-5, with 7 bases identical to TRBD1. V gave up 4 bases and J gave up 2 bases; unmatched junction bases: 2. The CDR3 totals 14 residues. Germline CDR1 MNHEY, CDR2 SVGEGT. CDR3 sequence (DNA): TGTGCCAGCAGTTCAGGACAGGGCAATCAGCCCCAGCATTTT. Its protein is CASSSGQGNQPQHF.

The chain joins TRBV7-8 to TRBJ2-3, with D possibly being TRBD1 or TRBD2 (7 bases each). V lost 10 bases and J 1 base, leaving 15 bases between the germline ends. The CDR3 length is 14 residues. Germline V CDR1 and CDR2: SGHVS, FQNEAQ. CDR3 in DNA: TGTGCCACCAGGGGGGGTTGGGGCACAGATACGCAGTATTTT. Encoded protein: CATRGGWGTDTQYF.

V and J are TRBV5-5 and TRBJ1-2; 9 nucleotides agree with TRBD1. Germline CDR1 reads SGHKS; CDR2 reads YYEKEE (reference sequence). J lost 5 bases, V lost 0 bases, and 11 bases had no gene match. The CDR3 has 17 residues. The CDR3 sequence is CASSLARQGDSFYGYTF. CDR3 in DNA: TGTGCCAGCAGCTTGGCCCGACAGGGGGACTCGTTTTATGGCTACACCTTC. The variable domain in full, with the rest retrieved from reference TRBV5-5 and TRBJ1-2, is DAGVTQSPTHLIKTRGQQVTLRCSPISGHKSVSWYQQVLGQGPQFIFQYYEKEERGRGNFPDRFSARQFPNYSSELNVNALLLGDSALYLCASSLARQGDSFYGYTFGSGTRLTVV.

In DNA, the CDR3 is TGTGCCAGCAGGGCGGGACAGGGGAATGAAAAACTGTTTTTT. As protein: CASRAGQGNEKLFF. The chain links TRBV4-2 to TRBJ1-4, with 10 bases aligning to TRBD1. Germline CDR1 LGHNA, CDR2 YNFKEQ. This CDR3 is 14 amino acids long. V lost 6 bases, J lost 5 bases, and 3 bases stayed unmatched.

The V call is TRBV19, the J call TRBJ2-6, with TRBD2 identical over 7 bases. In germline, CDR1 is LNHDA, CDR2 SQIVND (reference sequence). The junction had 4 bases not matched to a gene; V was cut back by 6 bases and J by 2 bases. This CDR3 spans 15 amino acids. The CDR3 DNA reads TGTGCCAGTAGGACAACTAGCGCTGGGGCCAACGTCCTGACTTTC. Its protein is CASRTTSAGANVLTF.

V is TRBV9 and J is TRBJ1-1; D may be TRBD1 (5 bases). This CDR3 is 14 amino acids long. The V end was cut by 2 bases, the J end by 0 bases, with 8 bases between. The germline CDR1 and CDR2 sequences are SGDLS and YYNGEE. The CDR3 DNA is TGTGCCAGCAGCGTGGGGACCCTGAACACTGAAGCTTTCTTT. Protein product: CASSVGTLNTEAFF.

V gene TRBV10-3 combines with J gene TRBJ1-1, with TRBD1 identical over 8 bases. This CDR3 region has 15 residues. The V segment lost 0 bases and the J segment 10 bases; nucleotides outside the gene matches: 10. Germline V lookup: CDR1 ENHRY, CDR2 SYGVKD. CDR3 sequence (DNA): TGTGCCATCAGTGAGTCGGAACAGGGGGGCCTCGGAGCTTTCTTT. This encodes CAISESEQGGLGAFF.

This sequence joins TRBV19 and TRBJ2-7; D is ambiguous. CDR1 and CDR2 (germline): LNHDA, SQIVND (reference sequence). V lost 5 bases, J lost 7 bases, and 21 bases lay in between. The CDR3 length is 15 residues. CDR3 DNA: TGTGCCAGTAGTCTTAGACTGGCATTGCTGGGGGAGCAGTACTTC. Residues: CASSLRLALLGEQYF.

This chain links TRBV11-2 with TRBJ2-7; the D is unclear. The germline V and J ends were trimmed by 4 bases and 1 base, with 8 bases remaining between them. CDR1 and CDR2 (germline): SGHAT, FQNNGV. The CDR3 contains 13 residues. The CDR3, as DNA: TGTGCCAGCAGCTCCGGCCCGTCCTACGAGCAGTACTTC. Amino acids: CASSSGPSYEQYF.

The chain uses TRBV7-8 and TRBJ1-2; tentatively, D is TRBD1 (5 bases). The CDR3 is 17 residues long. CDR1 is SGHVS and CDR2 is FQNEAQ in the germline V gene. Trimming removed 4 bases from V and 2 bases from J, with 20 bases in between. Written as DNA, the CDR3 is TGTGCCAGCAGCTCGAACTGGGGCAGCGGGACCAACTATGGCTACACCTTC. It encodes CASSSNWGSGTNYGYTF.

The V gene is TRBV3-1 (or the pseudogene TRBV3-2), the J gene TRBJ1-1; maybe TRBD1 (5 bases). The germline gives CDR1 LGHDT, CDR2 YNNKEL (reference sequence). The length of the CDR3 is 17 residues. The ends were cut back, 4 bases at V and 0 bases at J, with 18 bases in the middle. The CDR3 region is CASSRASWGELNTEAFF. CDR3 nucleotides: TGTGCCAGCAGCCGAGCAAGTTGGGGGGAGTTGAACACTGAAGCTTTCTTT.

The chain recombines TRBV30 with TRBJ2-1; 10 bases fit TRBD2. This CDR3 comprises 14 residues. J was trimmed by 10 bases and V by 2 bases; bases with no gene match: 8. The germline CDR1 and CDR2 sequences are GTSNPN and SVGIG (reference sequence). CDR3 coding DNA: TGTGCCTGGAGTACCGGGCTAGCGGGGGAGGAGCAGTTCTTC. This codes for CAWSTGLAGEEQFF.

This chain connects TRBV28 to TRBJ2-7; 10 bases are a match to TRBD1. CDR1 is MDHEN, CDR2 SYDVKM, per germline. J lost 3 bases, V lost 3 bases, and 8 bases had no gene match. The CDR3 runs to 16 residues. CDR3 DNA: TGTGCCAGCAGTTTTCGAAAGGACAGGGGGGGCTACGAGCAGTACTTC. It translates to CASSFRKDRGGYEQYF.

This clone was counted only a few times. The chain uses TRBV9 and TRBJ1-1, with unresolved D. Between the trimmed V and J ends, which lost 3 bases and 3 bases, there was a span of 12 bases. Germline loops: CDR1 SGDLS, CDR2 YYNGEE. The CDR3 is 14 amino acids. CDR3 sequence reads: CASSAPVGDTEAFF. CDR3 bases: TGTGCCAGCAGCGCCCCCGTCGGGGACACTGAAGCTTTCTTT. The whole variable domain, filled in from reference TRBV9 and TRBJ1-1, reads DSGVTQTPKHLITATGQRVTLRCSPRSGDLSVYWYQQSLDQGLQFLIQYYNGEERAKGNILERFSAQQFPDLHSELNLSSLELGDSALYFCASSAPVGDTEAFFGQGTRLTVV.

On this clone: The junction departs from the called germline gene at one end, perhaps through a read error. The CDR3 DNA reads as TGTGCCAGCAGCGCCGGGACAGTGAACACTGAATCTTTCTTT. Protein: CASSAGTVNTESFF. This rearrangement joins TRBV2 to TRBJ1-1, with 7 nucleotides matching TRBD1. The CDR3 is 14 residues long. Germline CDR1 reads SNHLY; CDR2 reads FYNNEI.

This CDR3 reads CASTSGGIGNNYGYTF. In nucleotides, the CDR3 is TGTGCCAGCACCAGCGGGGGCATCGGAAATAACTATGGCTACACCTTC. This chain uses TRBV5-4 with TRBJ1-2, with D possibly TRBD1 on 6 matching bases. The V and J ends lost 6 bases and 1 base respectively, with 19 bases between them. Germline CDR1 is SGHNT and CDR2 is YYREEE (reference sequence). CDR3 length: 16 amino acids.

The chain employs TRBV27 and TRBJ2-7; 11 bases line up with TRBD1. The V and J ends lost 4 bases and 0 bases, in that order; junction bases with no gene match: 14. This CDR3 is 19 amino acids long. Germline assignment: CDR1 MNHEY and CDR2 SMNVEV (reference sequence). The CDR3 spells CASSSTKGQGAGNSYEQYF. The CDR3 region has the DNA TGTGCCAGCAGTTCCACAAAAGGACAGGGGGCTGGGAACTCCTACGAGCAGTACTTC.

The rearrangement uses TRBV9 and TRBJ1-5, with 7 bases that match TRBD1. Germline values: CDR1 SGDLS, CDR2 YYNGEE. V lost 4 bases and J lost 2; bases outside the gene matches: 3. The CDR3 is made up of 14 amino acids. The CDR3, as DNA: TGTGCCAGCAGCCCTGGACAGGGCAATCAGCCCCAGCATTTT. Translation gives CASSPGQGNQPQHF.